These 8 T cell receptor beta chains originate from one sample sequenced in a study of fetal regulatory T cell absence and autoimmunity. Sequencing was performed with immunoSEQ multiplex PCR; in TCRdb, only in-frame clones are kept and a portion is missing. The profile shows about 50,000 clones, around 85% of them singletons. Sample: cord blood. The receptors stem from a newborn boy with IPEX syndrome.

V gene TRBV4-1 combines with J gene TRBJ2-7; TRBD2 agrees at 10 bases. Germline V CDR1 and CDR2: MGHRA, YSYEKL. The CDR3 contains 18 residues. The trim removed 3 bases at V and 0 bases at J, leaving 11 bases unmatched. The chain's CDR3 is CASSQYPSGGTDSYEQYF. CDR3 in DNA: TGCGCCAGCAGCCAGTACCCTAGCGGGGGTACCGACTCCTACGAGCAGTACTTC.

The rearrangement links TRBV5-4 to TRBJ2-4; 7 bases are a match to TRBD2. CDR1 is SGHNT, CDR2 YYREEE, per germline (reference sequence). V lost 0 bases, J lost 5 bases, and 5 bases stayed unmatched. The CDR3 is 15 amino acids. In nucleotides, the CDR3 is TGTGCCAGCAGCTTGGCGCGGGCGGGAGAAAACATTCAGTACTTC. The encoded protein is CASSLARAGENIQYF.

The gene calls are TRBV5-1 and TRBJ2-5, with D possibly being TRBD1 (6 bases). Per the germline V gene, CDR1 is SGHRS and CDR2 is YFSETQ. The CDR3 contains 15 residues. V was shortened by 3 bases and J by 3 bases, with 15 bases between the two germline ends. The DNA for the CDR3 is TGCGCCAGCAGCTCCAGAATACACAGGGAAGAGACCCAGTACTTC. It is translated as CASSSRIHREETQYF.

The V gene is TRBV7-9, the J gene TRBJ1-3; TRBD1 matches at 11 bases. With 0 bases clipped from V and 2 bases from J, the junction kept 0 bases outside the gene matches. The CDR3 is made up of 16 amino acids. CDR1 is SEHNR and CDR2 is FQNEAQ in the germline V gene (reference sequence). This CDR3 reads CASSLAGQGAGNTIYF. CDR3 sequence (DNA): TGTGCCAGCAGCTTAGCGGGACAGGGGGCTGGAAACACCATATATTTT. Full variable domain (remainder filled in from reference TRBV7-9 and TRBJ1-3): DTGVSQNPRHKITKRGQNVTFRCDPISEHNRLYWYRQTLGQGPEFLTYFQNEAQLEKSRLLSDRFSAERPKGSFSTLEIQRTEQGDSAMYLCASSLAGQGAGNTIYFGEGSWLTVV.

The chain combines TRBV4-1 with TRBJ2-1, with D uncertain. Trimming removed 0 bases from V and 4 bases from J, with 4 bases in between. Germline-derived CDR1 and CDR2 are MGHRA and YSYEKL. The CDR3 is made up of 13 amino acids. CDR3 sequence reads: CASSQESYNEQFF. As DNA, the CDR3 is TGCGCCAGCAGCCAAGAGTCTTACAATGAGCAGTTCTTC.

In the case of this clone: Other DNA sequences from this sample encode an identical CDR3 as well. This rearrangement joins TRBV18 to TRBJ1-3; D is unresolved. The germline V gene encodes CDR1 KGHSH and CDR2 LQKENI. The CDR3 spans 14 residues. Trimming left V 2 bases short and J 2 bases short, with 7 bases between. The CDR3 reads CASSPRGTGNTIYF. In nucleotides, the CDR3 is TGTGCCAGCTCACCAAGAGGGACTGGAAACACCATATATTTT.

The chain combines TRBV19 with TRBJ2-1; 14 bases are a match to TRBD2. Trimming took 9 bases from V and 7 from J; bases not matched to a gene: 20. The CDR3 covers 19 residues. Germline loops: CDR1 LNHDA, CDR2 SQIVND (reference sequence). CDR3 DNA: TGTGCCAGCCGAGCCTCCCCCCCGGGACTAGCGGGAGAGGCGAATGAGCAGTTCTTC. Translating gives CASRASPPGLAGEANEQFF.

CDR3 DNA: TGTGCCAGCAGCGGTGAGCGGGAGGGTATCTACAATGAGCAGTTCTTC. As protein: CASSGEREGIYNEQFF. The rearrangement links TRBV7-9 to TRBJ2-1; 10 bases fit TRBD2. CDR3 length equals 16 residues. Germline assignment: CDR1 SEHNR and CDR2 FQNEAQ (reference sequence). V trimming: 5 bases; J trimming: 3 bases; junction bases outside the gene matches: 7.